This T cell receptor beta chain emerged from a study of human T cells and chemical hapten exposure. Whole-study results and caveats: Sensitizing with DPC caused no change in TCRs above 1 in 1000 frequency. As the donors had alopecia, their immune response may differ from healthy people's.

CDR3 length: 14 residues. CDR1 and CDR2 from the germline V gene are SGHVS and FNYEAQ. Trimming removed 5 bases from V and 3 bases from J, with 10 bases in between. This clonotype was picked up many times. Its antigen is unknown. Time point defined: patch test 2, 6 weeks after DPC sensitization. Specified treatment: therapeutic diphenylcyclopropenone sensitization with weekly scalp DPC. Ahead of each patch test application, blood was drawn. Extraction of total RNA was performed on unfractionated whole blood. TCRdb recomputed calls from the RACE reads with MiXCR, one row per CDR3 protein. The sample shows roughly 84,000 distinct CDR3 sequences, 10% of them seen only once.

The rearrangement links TRBV7-6 to TRBJ1-4, with D perhaps TRBD1 (6 bases). Material: whole blood, obtained in connection with sensitization to the hapten diphenylcyclopropenone (DPC). The TCR comes from a woman aged 45 to 65 with alopecia areata. Some clones in this sample may be carry-over from other donors' samples. CDR3 bases: TGTGCCAGCAGCGTCAGGGGCCCTAATGAAAAACTGTTTTTT. It yields the protein CASSVRGPNEKLFF.